This T cell receptor beta chain came from a study of response to subunit inactivated influenza vaccine. MiXCR, run by TCRdb on the RT-PCR reads, gives a single entry per CDR3 protein. The table lists over 450,000 distinct CDR3 sequences, under 15% of them singletons, with around 13% in the top ten. This clonotype was counted between two and nine times. Germline V CDR1 and CDR2: SGHVS, FQNEAQ. Losses at the gene ends were 2 bases for V and 9 bases for J; bases not matched to a gene: 12. CDR3 length: 16 amino acids. The source of this sequence is a man between 50 and 59 years old who received an inactivated influenza vaccine. The V call is TRBV7-8, the J call TRBJ2-1; 8 nucleotides match TRBD1. Sample: PBMCs from blood, taken around seven weeks after vaccination. The CDR3 spells CASSLINRGSEREQFF. The CDR3 region has the DNA TGTGCCAGCAGCTTAATTAACAGGGGGAGCGAGCGTGAGCAGTTCTTC.